Following are 22 T cell receptor beta chains from one sample sequenced in a study of CD8+ T cells in alopecia areata. cDNA serving as the sequencing template came from extracted, reverse transcribed RNA. Some clones are missing from TCRdb's copy, which holds only in-frame ones; the method was immunoSEQ multiplex PCR. This table holds roughly 210,000 clones, approximately 40% found once. The treatment: oral pan-JAK inhibitor, 5-10 mg twice daily. The sequenced sample was CD4+ T cells sorted from blood, obtained between weeks 36 and 40, from a patient treated with tofacitinib. The receptors stem from a human donor with alopecia areata.

The gene calls are TRBV7-2 and TRBJ2-2; TRBD2 might be the D (6 bases). V was cut by 8 bases and J by 3 bases, with 22 bases left in between. Germline CDR1 and CDR2: SGHTA and FQGNSA. The CDR3 extends over 17 amino acids. Here the CDR3 reads CASFLGDAAGYTGELFF. The DNA for the CDR3 is TGTGCCAGCTTCTTGGGCGACGCGGCGGGGTACACCGGGGAGCTGTTTTTT.

The chain combines TRBV29-1 with TRBJ2-2; D gene uncertain. The CDR3 has 12 residues. V shed 4 bases and J shed 1 base, with 4 bases lying between them. Germline CDR1 and CDR2: SQVTM and ANQGSEA. The CDR3 reads CSVVKNTGELFF. CDR3 DNA: TGCAGCGTTGTTAAGAACACCGGGGAGCTGTTTTTT.

The rearrangement links TRBV4-3 to TRBJ1-2; no clear D gene. Between the trimmed V and J ends, which lost 1 base and 4 bases, there was a span of 13 bases. Germline assignment: CDR1 LGHNA and CDR2 YSLEER. The length of the CDR3 is 15 residues. CDR3 loop: CASSQVGRTSYGYTF. CDR3 DNA sequence: TGCGCCAGCAGCCAAGTGGGCAGAACCTCCTATGGCTACACCTTC.

V gene TRBV10-3 combines with J gene TRBJ2-3; 12 bases agree with TRBD2. CDR3 size: 15 residues. Per the germline V gene, CDR1 is ENHRY and CDR2 is SYGVKD. Losses at the gene ends were 5 bases for V and 4 bases for J; bases not matched to a gene: 4. The DNA for the CDR3 is TGTGCCATCAGTCTAGCGGGAGGGGTTCCAGATACGCAGTATTTT. Residues: CAISLAGGVPDTQYF.

The genes are TRBV29-1 and TRBJ1-1; D is uncertain. The CDR3 is 12 residues long. Trimming removed 8 bases from V and 7 bases from J, with 17 bases in between. Germline CDR1 is SQVTM and CDR2 is ANQGSEA. In DNA form, the CDR3 reads TGCAGCCTTAAGACGGTGGGAGATGAAGCTTTCTTT. Amino acid sequence: CSLKTVGDEAFF.

V is TRBV28 and J is TRBJ1-1, with a weak D call TRBD1 (5 bases). The germline CDR1 and CDR2 sequences are MDHEN and SYDVKM. V lost 2 bases to trimming and J lost 1 base, with 8 bases between them. This CDR3 has 14 amino acids. For the CDR3, the DNA is TGTGCCAGCAGTTTAACAAGGGGGAACACTGAAGCTTTCTTT. Encoded protein: CASSLTRGNTEAFF. The full variable domain, rest sourced from reference TRBV28 and TRBJ1-1, is DVKVTQSSRYLVKRTGEKVFLECVQDMDHENMFWYRQDPGLGLRLIYFSYDVKMKEKGDIPEGYSVSREKKERFSLILESASTNQTSMYLCASSLTRGNTEAFFGQGTRLTVV.

This clone was seen once. The chain links TRBV6-1 to TRBJ2-4; D is perhaps TRBD1 or TRBD2 (5 bases each). The V end was cut by 7 bases, the J end by 7 bases, with 17 bases between. Germline CDR1 MNHNS, CDR2 SASEGT. The CDR3 spans 14 residues. The CDR3 nucleotides read TGTGCCAGCACCAAGGGACCCCAAAGGAACATTCAGTACTTC. Translating gives CASTKGPQRNIQYF.

This chain connects TRBV29-1 to TRBJ1-2; D is ambiguous. V lost 7 bases to trimming and J lost 7 bases, with 16 bases between them. The CDR3 extends over 12 amino acids. CDR1 SQVTM and CDR2 ANQGSEA come from the germline V gene. For the CDR3, the DNA is TGCAGCGCACTCCACACGGACTCTGGCTACACCTTC. Amino acid sequence: CSALHTDSGYTF.

The rearrangement links TRBV29-1 to TRBJ2-5; D is unresolved. The germline V and J ends were trimmed by 7 bases and 5 bases, with 8 bases remaining between them. This CDR3 is built from 10 residues. Germline V gene data show CDR1 as SQVTM and CDR2 as ANQGSEA. The CDR3 region is CSGQWETQYF. The CDR3 DNA follows: TGCAGCGGGCAGTGGGAGACCCAGTACTTC.

This clone was observed a handful of times. This chain connects TRBV28 to TRBJ1-1, with a possible D match to TRBD1 (5 bases). Germline CDR1 reads MDHEN; CDR2 reads SYDVKM. The CDR3 is 15 residues long. Between the trimmed V and J ends, which lost 10 bases and 2 bases, there was a span of 20 bases. The CDR3 region is CATLSGQTYNTEAFF. CDR3 bases: TGTGCCACCCTCTCGGGGCAGACTTATAACACTGAAGCTTTCTTT. The full variable domain, its missing parts supplied by reference TRBV28 and TRBJ1-1, is DVKVTQSSRYLVKRTGEKVFLECVQDMDHENMFWYRQDPGLGLRLIYFSYDVKMKEKGDIPEGYSVSREKKERFSLILESASTNQTSMYLCATLSGQTYNTEAFFGQGTRLTVV.

The V call is TRBV18, the J call TRBJ1-2; unclear D gene. V shed 2 bases and J shed 4 bases, with 11 bases lying between them. Germline CDR1 KGHSH, CDR2 LQKENI. The length of the CDR3 is 14 residues. The CDR3 protein is CASSPGGGFYGYTF. The CDR3 DNA reads as TGTGCCAGCTCACCAGGCGGAGGTTTCTATGGCTACACCTTC.

The chain is built from TRBV7-6 and TRBJ2-3, with 13 bases fitting TRBD2. CDR3 length: 18 amino acids. Germline-derived CDR1 and CDR2 are SGHVS and FNYEAQ. V gave up 5 bases and J gave up 2 bases; unmatched junction bases: 10. Here the CDR3 reads CASSLNPGLAGSTDTQYF. Here the CDR3 DNA reads TGTGCCAGCAGCCTCAATCCGGGACTAGCGGGATCCACAGATACGCAGTATTTT.

This clone was counted between two and nine times. This chain connects TRBV7-9 to TRBJ2-3; D ambiguous. With 2 bases removed from V and 4 bases from J, the gap between germline ends came to 7 bases. The CDR3 has 13 amino acids. CDR1 and CDR2 (germline): SEHNR, FQNEAQ (reference sequence). CDR3 amino acids: CASSLFQADTQYF. Here the CDR3 DNA reads TGTGCCAGCAGCTTATTTCAGGCAGATACGCAGTATTTT.

The gene calls are TRBV29-1 and TRBJ2-2; TRBD1 is a possible D gene (5 bases). Trimming shortened V by 2 bases and J by 2 bases, and 24 bases separated the two germline ends. The V gene's germline CDR1 is SQVTM and CDR2 ANQGSEA. The CDR3 is 19 amino acids. The CDR3 loop is CSVERRRQGGQFNTGELFF. CDR3 DNA: TGCAGCGTTGAAAGAAGGCGGCAGGGTGGGCAGTTTAACACCGGGGAGCTGTTTTTT.

J is TRBJ1-1 and V is TRBV7-9; tentative D call: TRBD1 (5 bases). The length of the CDR3 is 14 residues. In germline, CDR1 is SEHNR, CDR2 FQNEAQ (reference sequence). Trimming cost V 0 bases and J 3 bases, with 8 bases left between them. CDR3 protein: CASSLARGYTEAFF. CDR3 in DNA: TGTGCCAGCAGCTTAGCACGGGGGTACACTGAAGCTTTCTTT. Full variable domain (outside the CDR3, taken from reference TRBV7-9 and TRBJ1-1): DTGVSQNPRHKITKRGQNVTFRCDPISEHNRLYWYRQTLGQGPEFLTYFQNEAQLEKSRLLSDRFSAERPKGSFSTLEIQRTEQGDSAMYLCASSLARGYTEAFFGQGTRLTVV.

This clone showed up just a few times. The chain is built from TRBV29-1 and TRBJ2-3, with TRBD2 matching over 14 bases. The CDR3 sequence is 14 residues long. Germline V CDR1 and CDR2: SQVTM, ANQGSEA. The V segment lost 7 bases and the J segment 4 bases; nucleotides outside the gene matches: 4. CDR3 residues: CSAPTSGRADTQYF. CDR3 DNA sequence: TGCAGCGCCCCGACTAGCGGGAGGGCAGATACGCAGTATTTT.

In its sample, this clone was seen once. The chain carries TRBV7-2 and TRBJ2-5; 7 nucleotides match TRBD2. The CDR3 extends over 15 amino acids. Germline assignment: CDR1 SGHTA and CDR2 FQGNSA. Trimming at V came to 3 bases and at J to 1 base, leaving 5 bases not matched to a gene. The CDR3 sequence: CASSLGGGSQETQYF. In DNA form, the CDR3 reads TGTGCCAGCAGCTTGGGTGGCGGGAGCCAAGAGACCCAGTACTTC.

The V gene is TRBV19, the J gene TRBJ2-1, with TRBD2 as a possible D gene (5 bases). Looked up from germline, CDR1 is LNHDA and CDR2 is SQIVND (reference sequence). The V end lost 1 base, the J end lost 3 bases, and 16 bases lay between the germline ends. The CDR3 sequence is 17 residues long. The CDR3 nucleotides read TGTGCCAGTAGTATAGGAGGACTCCTTTCTTACTACAATGAGCAGTTCTTC. It translates to CASSIGGLLSYYNEQFF.

This clone occurred many times. Other DNA sequences within the sample encode an identical CDR3. J is TRBJ1-2 and V is TRBV28, with D possibly being TRBD1 (5 bases). The CDR3 totals 15 residues. Germline-derived CDR1 and CDR2 are MDHEN and SYDVKM. V was shortened by 1 base and J by 5 bases, with 14 bases between the two germline ends. CDR3 residues: CASSLSPRGGYGYTF. The CDR3 region has the DNA TGTGCCAGCAGTTTATCCCCTAGGGGAGGGTATGGCTACACCTTC.

V and J are TRBV2 and TRBJ1-1, with D maybe TRBD1 (6 bases). Trimming took 4 bases from V and 4 from J, leaving 13 bases between them. The length of the CDR3 is 14 residues. The V gene's germline CDR1 is SNHLY and CDR2 FYNNEI. The CDR3, as DNA: TGTGCCAGCAGTGCACAGGGAGTGGGCACTGAAGCTTTCTTT. This gives the protein CASSAQGVGTEAFF.

The chain employs TRBV12-5 and TRBJ1-5, with TRBD1 matching over 7 bases. CDR1 and CDR2 from the germline V gene are LGHNT and FRNRAP. This CDR3 is built from 15 residues. Trimming removed 6 bases from V and 3 bases from J; junction bases left unmatched: 8. The CDR3 DNA follows: TGTGCTAGTGGCACAGGGGACTCATACAATCAGCCCCAGCATTTT. Translation gives CASGTGDSYNQPQHF. The whole variable domain, remainder taken from reference TRBV12-5 and TRBJ1-5, is DARVTQTPRHKVTEMGQEVTMRCQPILGHNTVFWYRQTMMQGLELLAYFRNRAPLDDSGMPKDRFSAEMPDATLATLKIQPSEPRDSAVYFCASGTGDSYNQPQHFGDGTRLSIL.

V gene TRBV14 combines with J gene TRBJ1-1; tentatively, D is TRBD1 (6 bases). Trimming pared 4 bases from V and 4 bases from J, leaving 13 bases between. This CDR3 spans 14 amino acids. Germline V CDR1 and CDR2: SGHDN, FVKESK. The CDR3 spells CASSLRGGSTEAFF. The DNA for the CDR3 is TGTGCCAGCAGCCTCCGAGGGGGGAGCACTGAAGCTTTCTTT. The full variable domain, in which reference TRBV14 and TRBJ1-1 provide the parts outside the CDR3, is EAGVTQFPSHSVIEKGQTVTLRCDPISGHDNLYWYRRVMGKEIKFLLHFVKESKQDESGMPNNRFLAERTGGTYSTLKVQPAELEDSGVYFCASSLRGGSTEAFFGQGTRLTVV.